What follows describes a single T cell receptor beta chain. This clonotype was seen more than once but under ten times. Its antigen specificity is not known. Per-nucleotide qualities are absent, and no much larger clonotype sits a single base away. To demonstrate the VDJtools post-analysis software, TCR beta repertoires were profiled from the peripheral blood of some 12 young patients with multiple sclerosis. The multiple sclerosis patients were children and adolescents between roughly 6 and 16 years of age. The CDR3, from cysteine to phenylalanine, totals 14 residues. The DNA shown is the 42-base CDR3, in frame from base 1. V and J lose 7 bases and 8 bases, and a span of 23 bases separates them. The CDR1 and CDR2 encoded by the germline V gene are SQVTM and ANQGSEA. Library creation used PCR. Sequencing was performed on an Illumina HiSeq 2500. To reduce PCR and sequencing biases, unique molecular identifiers were incorporated into the TCR beta cDNA libraries. Approximately 500,000 cDNA molecules were obtained per 1 to 10 million input T cells, so each molecule approximated one T cell. The same protocol used for the earlier healthy control dataset was applied to prepare and sequence the patient libraries. Samples belonging to the same batch were prepared together, multiplexed and sequenced on a shared HiSeq lane. The paper's processing steps were these. MIGEC was used to process the raw barcoded reads, and molecular identifier groups with only a single read were discarded before consensus assembly and CDR3 extraction. Clonotype tables were post-analysed with VDJtools, normalizing diversity by down-sampling all datasets to the smallest sample size. In repertoire overlap clustering, CDR3 amino acid sequences, but not nucleotide sequences, were matched to correct batch-related cross-sample contamination. Using fastp at Q25 and MiXCR, TCRdb reprocessed the public reads and kept productive beta chains. Each entry is one CDR3 protein sequence, shown with its most common DNA and genes. It is TCRdb's table, rather than the study itself, that gives the V and J calls and clone size. This sample is represented by roughly 870,000 distinct CDR3 sequences; approximately 50% of them were singletons. The ten largest clonotypes hold roughly 4.4% of the sample.

This record comes from a study of post-analysis software for immune sequencing data (dated by TCRdb to the mid-2010s). Notes on the research overall: Relapsing-remitting, secondary progressive and progressive-relapsing multiple sclerosis were recorded as disease courses, and subtype annotation was lacking for some patients. A subset of samples was prepared in parallel using single-end sample barcoding, then pooled and co-amplified after Illumina adapter ligation. The multiple sclerosis patient repertoires were compared with more than 9 previously published healthy control repertoires from donors aged about 6 to 26 years.

The full study reports these points: The control group was slightly older than the multiple sclerosis patient group. Roughly 5 TRBV segments, including TRBV5-6, TRBV5-1 and TRBV20-1, were significantly more frequent in patients than controls. Direct clustering with F measure showed strong co-clustering of samples prepared in the same batch, prompting a batch-effect correction. Normalized Chao1 diversity was significantly lower in multiple sclerosis patients than controls, suggesting substantial peripheral T-cell clonal expansion.

This TCR derives from a girl between 5 and 17 years old with multiple sclerosis. The sample comprised blood. The rearrangement joined TRBV29-1 to TRBJ1-2, and TRBD1 may be the D gene, going by 5 matching bases. The bases read TGCAGCGCCCCCTTCCTCAGCGGGGCGGAGGGCTACACCTTC. The resulting protein is CSAPFLSGAEGYTF.